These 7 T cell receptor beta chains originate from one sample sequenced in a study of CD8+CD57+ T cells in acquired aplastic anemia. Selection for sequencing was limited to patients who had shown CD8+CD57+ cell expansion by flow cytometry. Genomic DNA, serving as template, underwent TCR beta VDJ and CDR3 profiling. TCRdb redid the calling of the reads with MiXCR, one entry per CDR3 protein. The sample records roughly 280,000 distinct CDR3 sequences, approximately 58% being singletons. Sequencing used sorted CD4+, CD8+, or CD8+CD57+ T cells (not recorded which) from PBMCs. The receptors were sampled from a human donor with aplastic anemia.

The CDR3 loop is CASSRSGNPYEQYF. DNA of the CDR3: TGTGCCAGTAGTCGGTCCGGGAACCCCTACGAGCAGTACTTC. The rearrangement links TRBV19 to TRBJ2-7, with D possibly TRBD2 on 5 matching bases. V lost 5 bases, J lost 2 bases, and 13 bases lay in between. The germline V gene has CDR1 LNHDA and CDR2 SQIVND (reference sequence). The CDR3 length is 14 residues.

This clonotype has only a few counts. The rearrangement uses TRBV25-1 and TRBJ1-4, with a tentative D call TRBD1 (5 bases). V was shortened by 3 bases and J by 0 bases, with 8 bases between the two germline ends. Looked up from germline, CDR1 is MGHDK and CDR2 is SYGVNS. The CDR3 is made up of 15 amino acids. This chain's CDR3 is CASSDLGPTNEKLFF. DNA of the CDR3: TGTGCCAGCAGTGATCTGGGGCCAACTAATGAAAAACTGTTTTTT.

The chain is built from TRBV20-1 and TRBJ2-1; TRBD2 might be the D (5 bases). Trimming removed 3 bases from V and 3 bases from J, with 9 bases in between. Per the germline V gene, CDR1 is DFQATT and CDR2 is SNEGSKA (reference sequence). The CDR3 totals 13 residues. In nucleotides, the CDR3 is TGCAGTGCTAGTAACGGGGTCTACAATGAGCAGTTCTTC. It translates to CSASNGVYNEQFF.

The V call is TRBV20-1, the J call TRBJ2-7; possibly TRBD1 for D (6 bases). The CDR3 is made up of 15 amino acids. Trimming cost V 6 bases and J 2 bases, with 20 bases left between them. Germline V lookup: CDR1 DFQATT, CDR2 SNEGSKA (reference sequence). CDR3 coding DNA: TGCAGTGCCAGGGGAGCAAGGAGTCTCGCCTACGAGCAGTACTTC. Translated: CSARGARSLAYEQYF.

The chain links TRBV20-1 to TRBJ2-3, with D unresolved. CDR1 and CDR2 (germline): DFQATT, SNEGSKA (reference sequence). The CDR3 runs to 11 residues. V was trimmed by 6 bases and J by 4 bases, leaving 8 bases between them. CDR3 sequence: CSAPLADTQYF. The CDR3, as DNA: TGCAGTGCGCCTCTAGCAGATACGCAGTATTTT.

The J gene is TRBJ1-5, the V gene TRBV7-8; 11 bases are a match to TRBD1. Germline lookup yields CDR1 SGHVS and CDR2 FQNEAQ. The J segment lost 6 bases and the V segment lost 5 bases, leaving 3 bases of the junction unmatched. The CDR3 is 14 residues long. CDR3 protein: CASSPGTGGQPQHF. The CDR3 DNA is TGTGCCAGCAGCCCTGGGACAGGGGGTCAGCCCCAGCATTTT.

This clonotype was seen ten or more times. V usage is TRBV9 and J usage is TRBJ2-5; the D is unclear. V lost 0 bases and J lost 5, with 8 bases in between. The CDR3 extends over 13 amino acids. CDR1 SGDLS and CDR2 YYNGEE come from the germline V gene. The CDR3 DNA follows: TGTGCCAGCAGCGTAGGCCTGGAGGAGACCCAGTACTTC. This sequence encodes CASSVGLEETQYF.